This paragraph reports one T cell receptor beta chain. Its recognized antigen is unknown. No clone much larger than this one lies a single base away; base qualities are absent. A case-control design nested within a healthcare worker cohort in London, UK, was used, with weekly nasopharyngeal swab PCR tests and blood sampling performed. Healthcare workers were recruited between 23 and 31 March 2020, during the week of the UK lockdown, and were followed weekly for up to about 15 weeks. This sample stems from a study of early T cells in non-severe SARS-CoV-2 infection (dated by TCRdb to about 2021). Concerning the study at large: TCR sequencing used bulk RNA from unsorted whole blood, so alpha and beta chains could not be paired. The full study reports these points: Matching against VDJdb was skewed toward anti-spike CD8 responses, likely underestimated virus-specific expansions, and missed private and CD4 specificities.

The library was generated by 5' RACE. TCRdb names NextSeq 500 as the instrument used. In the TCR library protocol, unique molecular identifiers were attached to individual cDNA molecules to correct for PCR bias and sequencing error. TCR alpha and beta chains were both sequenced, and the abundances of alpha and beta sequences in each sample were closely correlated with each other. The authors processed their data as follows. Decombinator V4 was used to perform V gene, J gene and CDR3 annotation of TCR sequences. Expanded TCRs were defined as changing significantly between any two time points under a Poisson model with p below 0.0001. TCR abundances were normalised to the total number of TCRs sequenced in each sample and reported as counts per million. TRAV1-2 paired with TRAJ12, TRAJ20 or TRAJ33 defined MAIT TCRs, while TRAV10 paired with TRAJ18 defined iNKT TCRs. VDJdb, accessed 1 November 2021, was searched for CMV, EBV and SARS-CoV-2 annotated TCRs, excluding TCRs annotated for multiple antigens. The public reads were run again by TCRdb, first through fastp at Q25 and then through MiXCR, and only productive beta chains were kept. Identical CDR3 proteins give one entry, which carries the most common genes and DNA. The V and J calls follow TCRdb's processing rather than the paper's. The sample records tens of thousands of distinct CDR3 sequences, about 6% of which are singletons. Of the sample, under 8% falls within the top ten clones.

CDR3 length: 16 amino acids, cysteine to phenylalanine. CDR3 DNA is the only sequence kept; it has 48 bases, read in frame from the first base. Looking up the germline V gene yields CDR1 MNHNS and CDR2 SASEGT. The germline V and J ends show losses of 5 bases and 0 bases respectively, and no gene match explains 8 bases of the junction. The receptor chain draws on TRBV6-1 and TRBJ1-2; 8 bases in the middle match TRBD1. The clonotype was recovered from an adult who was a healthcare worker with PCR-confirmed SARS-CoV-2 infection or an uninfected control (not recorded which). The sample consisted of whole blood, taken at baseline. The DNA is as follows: TGTGCCAGCAGTCCGCGGACAGGGAGCACTAACTATGGCTACACCTTC. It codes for CASSPRTGSTNYGYTF.